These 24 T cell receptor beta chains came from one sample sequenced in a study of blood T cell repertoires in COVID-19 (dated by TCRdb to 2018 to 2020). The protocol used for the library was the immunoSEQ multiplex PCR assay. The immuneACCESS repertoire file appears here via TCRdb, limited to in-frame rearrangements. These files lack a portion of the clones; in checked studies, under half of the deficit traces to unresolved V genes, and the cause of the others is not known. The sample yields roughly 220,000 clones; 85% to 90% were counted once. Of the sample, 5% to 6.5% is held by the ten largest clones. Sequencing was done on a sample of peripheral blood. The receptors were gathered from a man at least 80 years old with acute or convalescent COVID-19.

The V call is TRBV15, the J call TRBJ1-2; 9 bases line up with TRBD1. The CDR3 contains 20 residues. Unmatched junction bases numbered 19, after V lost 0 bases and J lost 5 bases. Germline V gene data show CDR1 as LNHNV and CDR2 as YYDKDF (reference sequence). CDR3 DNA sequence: TGTGCCACCAGCAGAGATGGTAGTGGCGGACAGGGGATGGTAAGATATGGCTACACCTTC. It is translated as CATSRDGSGGQGMVRYGYTF.

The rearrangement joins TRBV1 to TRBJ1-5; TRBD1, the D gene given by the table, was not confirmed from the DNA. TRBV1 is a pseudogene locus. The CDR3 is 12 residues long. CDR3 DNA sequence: TGCACCAGCAGCCATTGGGCTCAGCCCCAGCATTTT. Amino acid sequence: CTSSHWAQPQHF.

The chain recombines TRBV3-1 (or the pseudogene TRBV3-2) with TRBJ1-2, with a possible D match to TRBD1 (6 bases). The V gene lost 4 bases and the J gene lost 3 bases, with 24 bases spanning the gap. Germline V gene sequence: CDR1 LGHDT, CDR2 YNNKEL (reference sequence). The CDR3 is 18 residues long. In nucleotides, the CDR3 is TGTGCCAGCAGCCCTACCCCACTCGTCGAGGGGGATGACTATGGCTACACCTTC. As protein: CASSPTPLVEGDDYGYTF.

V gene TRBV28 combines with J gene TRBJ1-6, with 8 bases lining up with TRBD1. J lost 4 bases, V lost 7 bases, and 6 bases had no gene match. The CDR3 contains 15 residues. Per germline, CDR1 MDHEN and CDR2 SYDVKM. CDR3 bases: TGTGCCAGCACCCCGGACAGGGCTTATAATTCACCCCTCCACTTT. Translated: CASTPDRAYNSPLHF.

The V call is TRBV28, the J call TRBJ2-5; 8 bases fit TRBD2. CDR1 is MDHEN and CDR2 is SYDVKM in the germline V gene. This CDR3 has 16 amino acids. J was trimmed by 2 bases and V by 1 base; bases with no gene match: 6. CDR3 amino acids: CASSLSGLGPQETQYF. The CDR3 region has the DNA TGTGCCAGCAGTTTATCGGGACTAGGCCCTCAAGAGACCCAGTACTTC.

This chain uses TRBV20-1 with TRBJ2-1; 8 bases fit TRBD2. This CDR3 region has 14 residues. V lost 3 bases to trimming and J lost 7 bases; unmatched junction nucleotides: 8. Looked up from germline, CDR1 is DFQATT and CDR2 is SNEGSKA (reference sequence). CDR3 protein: CSASQVAGHNEQFF. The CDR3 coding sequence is TGCAGTGCTAGTCAGGTAGCGGGGCATAATGAGCAGTTCTTC.

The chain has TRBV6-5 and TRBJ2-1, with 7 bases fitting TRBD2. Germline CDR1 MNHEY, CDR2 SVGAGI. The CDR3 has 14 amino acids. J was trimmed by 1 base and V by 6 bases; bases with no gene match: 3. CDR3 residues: CASRAAGSYNEQFF. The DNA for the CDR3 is TGTGCCAGCAGAGCAGCGGGATCCTACAATGAGCAGTTCTTC.

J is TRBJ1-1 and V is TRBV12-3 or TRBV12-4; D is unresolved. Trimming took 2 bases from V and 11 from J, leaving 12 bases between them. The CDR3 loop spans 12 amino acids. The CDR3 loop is CASSLNLGPAFF. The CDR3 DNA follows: TGTGCCAGCAGTTTAAATTTGGGCCCGGCTTTCTTT.

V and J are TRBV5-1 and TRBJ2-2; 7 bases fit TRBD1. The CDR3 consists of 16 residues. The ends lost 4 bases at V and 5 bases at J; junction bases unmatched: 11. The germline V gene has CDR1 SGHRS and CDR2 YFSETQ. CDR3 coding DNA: TGCGCCAGCAGCCAGGGACAGCTGGGGTTAACCGGGGAGCTGTTTTTT. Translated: CASSQGQLGLTGELFF.

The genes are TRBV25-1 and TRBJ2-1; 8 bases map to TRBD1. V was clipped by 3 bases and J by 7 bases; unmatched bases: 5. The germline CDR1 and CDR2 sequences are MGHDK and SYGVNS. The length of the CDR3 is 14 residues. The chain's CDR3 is CASSETNRGNEQFF. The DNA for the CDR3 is TGTGCCAGCAGTGAGACCAACAGGGGGAATGAGCAGTTCTTC.

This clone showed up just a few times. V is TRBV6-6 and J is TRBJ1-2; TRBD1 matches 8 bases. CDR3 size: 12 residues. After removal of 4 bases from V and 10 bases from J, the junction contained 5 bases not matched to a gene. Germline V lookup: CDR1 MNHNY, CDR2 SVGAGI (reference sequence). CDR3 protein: CASSFGQGFYTF. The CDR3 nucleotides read TGTGCCAGCAGTTTTGGACAGGGATTCTACACCTTC.

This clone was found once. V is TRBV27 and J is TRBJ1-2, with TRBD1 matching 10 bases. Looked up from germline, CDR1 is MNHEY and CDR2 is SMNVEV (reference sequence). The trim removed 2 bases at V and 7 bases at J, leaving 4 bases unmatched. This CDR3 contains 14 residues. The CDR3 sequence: CASSLGQGGFGYTF. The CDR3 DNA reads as TGTGCCAGCAGTTTAGGACAGGGGGGTTTTGGCTACACCTTC.

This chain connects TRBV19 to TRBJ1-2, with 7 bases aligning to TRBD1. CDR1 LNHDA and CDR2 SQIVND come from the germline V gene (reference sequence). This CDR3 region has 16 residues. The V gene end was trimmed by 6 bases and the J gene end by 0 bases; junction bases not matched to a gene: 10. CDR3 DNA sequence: TGTGCCAGTAGCCCCCTCGGGACAGTTCCTAACTATGGCTACACCTTC. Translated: CASSPLGTVPNYGYTF.

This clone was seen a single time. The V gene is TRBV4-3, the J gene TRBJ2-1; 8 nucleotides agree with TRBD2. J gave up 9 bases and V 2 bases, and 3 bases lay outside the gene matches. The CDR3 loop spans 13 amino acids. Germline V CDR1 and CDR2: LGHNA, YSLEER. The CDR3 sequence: CASSQRLAFEQFF. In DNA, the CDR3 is TGCGCCAGCAGCCAAAGACTAGCGTTTGAGCAGTTCTTC.

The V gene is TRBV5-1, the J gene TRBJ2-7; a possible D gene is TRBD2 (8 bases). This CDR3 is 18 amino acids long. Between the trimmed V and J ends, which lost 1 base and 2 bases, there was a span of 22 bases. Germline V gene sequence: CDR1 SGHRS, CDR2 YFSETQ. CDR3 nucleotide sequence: TGCGCCAGCAGCTTGAGATCGGGAGGGGGCGGCCGGACCTACGAGCAGTACTTC. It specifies CASSLRSGGGGRTYEQYF.

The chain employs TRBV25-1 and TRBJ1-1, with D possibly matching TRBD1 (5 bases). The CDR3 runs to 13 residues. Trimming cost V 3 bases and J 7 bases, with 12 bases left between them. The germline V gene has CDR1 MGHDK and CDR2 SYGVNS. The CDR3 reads CASSEAGLVEAFF. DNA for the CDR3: TGTGCCAGCAGTGAGGCAGGGCTCGTTGAAGCTTTCTTT.

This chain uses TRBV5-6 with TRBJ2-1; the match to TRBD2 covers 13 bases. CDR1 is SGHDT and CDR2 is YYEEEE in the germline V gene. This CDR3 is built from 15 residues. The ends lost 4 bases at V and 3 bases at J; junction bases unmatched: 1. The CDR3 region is CASSRTSGGYNEQFF. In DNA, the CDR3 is TGTGCCAGCAGCCGGACTAGCGGGGGCTACAATGAGCAGTTCTTC. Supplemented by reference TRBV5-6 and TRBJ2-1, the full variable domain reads DAGVTQSPTHLIKTRGQQVTLRCSPKSGHDTVSWYQQALGQGPQFIFQYYEEEERQRGNFPDRFSGHQFPNYSSELNVNALLLGDSALYLCASSRTSGGYNEQFFGPGTRLTVL.

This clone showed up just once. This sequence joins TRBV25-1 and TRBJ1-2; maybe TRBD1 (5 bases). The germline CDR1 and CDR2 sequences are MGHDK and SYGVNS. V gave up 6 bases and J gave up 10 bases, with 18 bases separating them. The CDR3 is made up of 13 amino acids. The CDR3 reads CASRDSGTRDYTF. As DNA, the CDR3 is TGTGCCAGCAGGGACTCCGGGACGCGGGACTACACCTTC.

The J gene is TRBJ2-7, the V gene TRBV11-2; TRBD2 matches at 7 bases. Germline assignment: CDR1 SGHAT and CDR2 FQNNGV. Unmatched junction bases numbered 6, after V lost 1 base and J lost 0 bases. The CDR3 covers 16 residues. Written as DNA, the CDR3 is TGTGCCAGCAGCTTAGTTCCAGCGGGGAGCTCCTACGAGCAGTACTTC. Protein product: CASSLVPAGSSYEQYF.

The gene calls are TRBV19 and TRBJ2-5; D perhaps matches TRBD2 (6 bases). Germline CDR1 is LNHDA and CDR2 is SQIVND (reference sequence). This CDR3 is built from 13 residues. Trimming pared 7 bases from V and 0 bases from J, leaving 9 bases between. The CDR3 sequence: CASKEGNQETQYF. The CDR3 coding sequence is TGTGCCAGTAAGGAGGGGAACCAAGAGACCCAGTACTTC.

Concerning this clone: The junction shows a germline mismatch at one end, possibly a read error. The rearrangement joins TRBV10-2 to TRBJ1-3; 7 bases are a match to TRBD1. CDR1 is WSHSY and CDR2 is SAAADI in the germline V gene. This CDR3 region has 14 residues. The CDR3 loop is CASSTTGAGDTIYF. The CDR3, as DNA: TGCGCCAGCAGTACAACAGGGGCTGGAGACACCATATATTTT.

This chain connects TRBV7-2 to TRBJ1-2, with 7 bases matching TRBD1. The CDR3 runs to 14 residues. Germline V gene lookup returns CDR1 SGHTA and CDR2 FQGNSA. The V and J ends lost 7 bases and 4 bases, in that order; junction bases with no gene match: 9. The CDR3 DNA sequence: TGTGCCAGCATCGCTTCGACAGGGCGCTATGGCTACACCTTC. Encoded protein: CASIASTGRYGYTF.

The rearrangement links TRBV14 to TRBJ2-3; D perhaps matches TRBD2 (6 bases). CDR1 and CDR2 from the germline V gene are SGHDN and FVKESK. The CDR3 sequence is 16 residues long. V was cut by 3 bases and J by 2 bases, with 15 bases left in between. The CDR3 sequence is CASSQRGGAFTDTQYF. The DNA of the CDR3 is TGTGCCAGCAGCCAGCGGGGCGGGGCGTTCACAGATACGCAGTATTTT.

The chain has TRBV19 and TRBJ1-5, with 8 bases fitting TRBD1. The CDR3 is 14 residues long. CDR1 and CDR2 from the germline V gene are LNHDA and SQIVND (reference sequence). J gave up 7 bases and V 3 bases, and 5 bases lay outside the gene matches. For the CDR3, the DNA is TGTGCCAGTAGTATCCAGGGGGCGGTCCAGCCCCAGCATTTT. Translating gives CASSIQGAVQPQHF.